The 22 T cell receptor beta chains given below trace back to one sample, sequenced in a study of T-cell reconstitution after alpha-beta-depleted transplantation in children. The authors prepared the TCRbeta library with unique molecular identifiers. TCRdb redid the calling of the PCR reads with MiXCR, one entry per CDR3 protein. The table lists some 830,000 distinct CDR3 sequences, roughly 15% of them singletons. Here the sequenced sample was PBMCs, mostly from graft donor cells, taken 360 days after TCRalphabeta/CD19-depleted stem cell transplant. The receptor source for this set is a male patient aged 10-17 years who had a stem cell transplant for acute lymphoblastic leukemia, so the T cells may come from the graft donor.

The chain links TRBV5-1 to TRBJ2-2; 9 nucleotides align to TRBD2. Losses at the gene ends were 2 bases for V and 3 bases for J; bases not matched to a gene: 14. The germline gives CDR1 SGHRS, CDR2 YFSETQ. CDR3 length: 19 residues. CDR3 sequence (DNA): TGCGCCAGCAGCTTACGTCGACTAGCGGAACCGTTATACACCGGGGAGCTGTTTTTT. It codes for CASSLRRLAEPLYTGELFF. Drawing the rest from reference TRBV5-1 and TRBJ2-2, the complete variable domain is KAGVTQTPRYLIKTRGQQVTLSCSPISGHRSVSWYQQTPGQGLQFLFEYFSETQRNKGNFPGRFSGRQFSNSRSEMNVSTLELGDSALYLCASSLRRLAEPLYTGELFFGEGSRLTVL.

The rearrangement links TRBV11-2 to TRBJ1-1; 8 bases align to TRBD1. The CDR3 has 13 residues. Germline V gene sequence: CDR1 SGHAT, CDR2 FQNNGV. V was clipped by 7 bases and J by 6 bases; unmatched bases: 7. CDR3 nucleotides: TGTGCCAGCAACGGACAGGGCTTCCCTGAAGCTTTCTTT. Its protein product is CASNGQGFPEAFF.

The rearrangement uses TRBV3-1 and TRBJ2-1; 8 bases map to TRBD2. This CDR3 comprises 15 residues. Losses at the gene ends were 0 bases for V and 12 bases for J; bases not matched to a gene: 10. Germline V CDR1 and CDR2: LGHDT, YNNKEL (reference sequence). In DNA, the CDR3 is TGTGCCAGCAGCCAAGATGTAGGGACTAGGGATACGCAGTTCTTC. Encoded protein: CASSQDVGTRDTQFF.

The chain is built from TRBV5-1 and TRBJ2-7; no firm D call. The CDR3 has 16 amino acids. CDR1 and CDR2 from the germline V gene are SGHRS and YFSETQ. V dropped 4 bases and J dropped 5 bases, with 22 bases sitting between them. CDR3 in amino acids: CASSLSATPEPHEQYF. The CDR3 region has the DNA TGCGCCAGCAGCCTCTCGGCCACACCCGAACCCCACGAGCAGTACTTC.

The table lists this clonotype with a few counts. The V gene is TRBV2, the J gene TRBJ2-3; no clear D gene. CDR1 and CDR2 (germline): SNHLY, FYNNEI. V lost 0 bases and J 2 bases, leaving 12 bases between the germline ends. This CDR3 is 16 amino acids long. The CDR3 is CASSEARTVHTDTQYF. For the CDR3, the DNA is TGTGCCAGCAGTGAAGCGCGTACAGTTCACACAGATACGCAGTATTTT.

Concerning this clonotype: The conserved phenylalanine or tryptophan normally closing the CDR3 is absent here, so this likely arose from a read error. The CDR3: CASSGQGVEQPQHS. The CDR3 bases are TGTGCCAGCAGTGGACAGGGAGTGGAGCAGCCCCAGCATTCT. The chain couples TRBV27 to TRBJ1-5, with TRBD1 matching 8 bases. Germline CDR1 and CDR2: MNHEY and SMNVEV (reference sequence). CDR3 length: 14 residues. Germline trimming cut 5 bases from V and 7 bases from J; bases unmatched to any gene: 7.

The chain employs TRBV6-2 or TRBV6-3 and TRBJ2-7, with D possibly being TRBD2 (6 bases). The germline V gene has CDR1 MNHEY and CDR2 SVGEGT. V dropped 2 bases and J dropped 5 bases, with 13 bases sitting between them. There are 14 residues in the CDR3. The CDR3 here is CASSYGSSVDEQYF. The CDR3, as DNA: TGTGCCAGCAGTTACGGGTCTAGCGTTGACGAGCAGTACTTC.

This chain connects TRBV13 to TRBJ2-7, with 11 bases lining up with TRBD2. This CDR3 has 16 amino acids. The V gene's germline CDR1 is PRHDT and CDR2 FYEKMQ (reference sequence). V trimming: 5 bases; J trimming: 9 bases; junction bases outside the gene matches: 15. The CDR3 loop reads CASSLPDTSGRMVQYF. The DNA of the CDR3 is TGTGCCAGCAGCCTACCTGATACTAGCGGGAGAATGGTGCAGTACTTC.

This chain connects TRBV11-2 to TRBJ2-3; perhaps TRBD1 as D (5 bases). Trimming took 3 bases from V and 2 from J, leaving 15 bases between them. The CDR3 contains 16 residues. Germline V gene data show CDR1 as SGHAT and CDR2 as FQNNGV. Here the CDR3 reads CASSLIGAFLTDTQYF. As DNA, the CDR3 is TGTGCCAGCAGCTTGATAGGGGCTTTTCTCACAGATACGCAGTATTTT.

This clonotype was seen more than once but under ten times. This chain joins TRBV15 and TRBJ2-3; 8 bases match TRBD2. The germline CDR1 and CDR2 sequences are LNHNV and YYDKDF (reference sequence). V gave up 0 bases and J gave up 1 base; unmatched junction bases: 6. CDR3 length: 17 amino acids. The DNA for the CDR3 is TGTGCCACCAGCAGAGATTTGGGAGCGGGAGGCACAGATACGCAGTATTTT. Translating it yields CATSRDLGAGGTDTQYF. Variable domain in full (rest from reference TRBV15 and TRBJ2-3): DAMVIQNPRYQVTQFGKPVTLSCSQTLNHNVMYWYQQKSSQAPKLLFHYYDKDFNNEADTPDNFQSRRPNTSFCFLDIRSPGLGDTAMYLCATSRDLGAGGTDTQYFGPGTRLTVL.

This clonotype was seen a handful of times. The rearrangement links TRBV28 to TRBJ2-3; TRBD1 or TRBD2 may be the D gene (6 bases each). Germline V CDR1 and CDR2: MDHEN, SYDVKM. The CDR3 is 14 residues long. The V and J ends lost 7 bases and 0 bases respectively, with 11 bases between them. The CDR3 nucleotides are TGTGCCAGCATTAGGGGGGCTAGCACAGATACGCAGTATTTT. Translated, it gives CASIRGASTDTQYF.

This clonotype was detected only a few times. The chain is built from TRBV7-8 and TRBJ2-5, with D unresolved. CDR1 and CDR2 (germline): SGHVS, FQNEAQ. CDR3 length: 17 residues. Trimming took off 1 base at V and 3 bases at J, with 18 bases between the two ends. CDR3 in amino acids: CASSLVIEAQFKETQYF. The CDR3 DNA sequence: TGTGCCAGCAGCTTAGTAATAGAGGCGCAATTTAAAGAGACCCAGTACTTC.

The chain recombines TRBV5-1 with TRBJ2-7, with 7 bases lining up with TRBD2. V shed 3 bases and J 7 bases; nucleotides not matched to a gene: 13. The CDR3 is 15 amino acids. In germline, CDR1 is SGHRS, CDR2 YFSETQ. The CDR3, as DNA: TGCGCCAGCAGCTCCTCAGGGAGGGCCGTGAGGGAGCAGTACTTC. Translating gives CASSSSGRAVREQYF.

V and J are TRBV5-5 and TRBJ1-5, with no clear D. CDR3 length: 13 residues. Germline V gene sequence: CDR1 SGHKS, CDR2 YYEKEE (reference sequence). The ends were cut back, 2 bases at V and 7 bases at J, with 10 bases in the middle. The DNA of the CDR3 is TGTGCCAGCAGCTTCCGCATCCAACAGCCCCAGCATTTT. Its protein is CASSFRIQQPQHF.

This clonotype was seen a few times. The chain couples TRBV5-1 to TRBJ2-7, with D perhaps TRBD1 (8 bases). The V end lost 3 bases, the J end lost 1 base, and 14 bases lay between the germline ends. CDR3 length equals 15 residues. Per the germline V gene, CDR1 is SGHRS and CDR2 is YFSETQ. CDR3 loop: CASSSHRGGSYEQYF. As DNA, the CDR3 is TGCGCCAGCAGCTCCCACAGGGGGGGGTCCTACGAGCAGTACTTC.

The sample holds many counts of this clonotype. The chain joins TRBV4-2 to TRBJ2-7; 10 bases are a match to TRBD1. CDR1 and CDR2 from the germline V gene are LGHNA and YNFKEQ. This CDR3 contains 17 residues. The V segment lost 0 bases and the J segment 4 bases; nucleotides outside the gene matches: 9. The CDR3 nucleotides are TGTGCCAGCAGCCAAGATAAAGGGACAGGGGTAAGATACGAGCAGTACTTC. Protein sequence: CASSQDKGTGVRYEQYF.

Here the CDR3 DNA reads TGTGCCAGCAGCAAAGACCAGCTCGGGGAGACCCAGTACTTC. Translating gives CASSKDQLGETQYF. V and J are TRBV21-1 and TRBJ2-5. TRBV21-1 is a pseudogene locus. CDR3 length: 14 amino acids.

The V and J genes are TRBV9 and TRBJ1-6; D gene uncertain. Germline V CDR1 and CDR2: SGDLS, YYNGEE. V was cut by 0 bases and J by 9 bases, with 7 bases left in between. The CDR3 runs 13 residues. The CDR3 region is CASSVEEGSPLHF. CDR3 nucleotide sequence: TGTGCCAGCAGCGTAGAGGAGGGTTCACCCCTCCACTTT.

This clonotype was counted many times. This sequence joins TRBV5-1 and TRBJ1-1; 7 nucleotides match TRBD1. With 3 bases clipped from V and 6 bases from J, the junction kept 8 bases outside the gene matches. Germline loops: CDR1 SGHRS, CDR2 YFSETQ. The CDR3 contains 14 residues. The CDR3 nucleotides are TGCGCCAGCAGCTCTGACAGGGTGGGACCTGAAGCTTTCTTT. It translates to CASSSDRVGPEAFF.

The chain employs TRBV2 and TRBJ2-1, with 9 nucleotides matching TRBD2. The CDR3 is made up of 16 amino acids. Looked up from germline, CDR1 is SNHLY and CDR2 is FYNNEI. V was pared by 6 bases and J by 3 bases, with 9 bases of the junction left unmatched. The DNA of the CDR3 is TGTGCCAGCAGAAGCCCAGCGGGAGGTTTCTACAATGAGCAGTTCTTC. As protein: CASRSPAGGFYNEQFF. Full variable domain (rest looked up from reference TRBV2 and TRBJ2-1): EPEVTQTPSHQVTQMGQEVILRCVPISNHLYFYWYRQILGQKVEFLVSFYNNEISEKSEIFDDQFSVERPDGSNFTLKIRSTKLEDSAMYFCASRSPAGGFYNEQFFGPGTRLTVL.

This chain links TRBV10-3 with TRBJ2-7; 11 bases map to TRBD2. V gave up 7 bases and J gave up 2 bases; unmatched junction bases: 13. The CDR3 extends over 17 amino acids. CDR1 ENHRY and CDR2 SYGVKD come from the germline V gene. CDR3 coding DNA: TGTGCCATCATGGAGACTAGCGGGATCAGGGGAACCTACGAGCAGTACTTC. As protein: CAIMETSGIRGTYEQYF.

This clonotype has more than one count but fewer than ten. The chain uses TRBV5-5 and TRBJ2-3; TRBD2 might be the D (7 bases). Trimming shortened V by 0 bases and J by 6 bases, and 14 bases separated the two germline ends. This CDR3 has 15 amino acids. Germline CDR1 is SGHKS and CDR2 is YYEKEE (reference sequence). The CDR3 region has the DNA TGTGCCAGCAGCTTGGTTGGGGGAGGGGGGGATACGCAGTATTTT. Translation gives CASSLVGGGGDTQYF.